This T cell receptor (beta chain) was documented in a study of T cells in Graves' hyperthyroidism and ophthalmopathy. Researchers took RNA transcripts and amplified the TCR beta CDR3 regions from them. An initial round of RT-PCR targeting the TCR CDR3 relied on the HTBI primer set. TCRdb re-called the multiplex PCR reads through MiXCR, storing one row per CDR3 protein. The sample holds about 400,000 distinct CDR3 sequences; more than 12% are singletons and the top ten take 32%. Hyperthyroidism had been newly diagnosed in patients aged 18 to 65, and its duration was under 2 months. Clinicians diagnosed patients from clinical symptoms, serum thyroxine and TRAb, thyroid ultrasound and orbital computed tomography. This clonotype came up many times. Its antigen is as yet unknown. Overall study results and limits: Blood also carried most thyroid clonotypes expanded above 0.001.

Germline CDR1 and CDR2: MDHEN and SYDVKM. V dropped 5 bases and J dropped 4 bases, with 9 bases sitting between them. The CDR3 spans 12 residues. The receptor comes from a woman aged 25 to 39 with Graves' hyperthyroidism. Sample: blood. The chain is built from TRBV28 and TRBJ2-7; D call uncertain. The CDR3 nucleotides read TGTGCCAGCAGTGTCCGAGGATACGAGCAGTACTTC. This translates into CASSVRGYEQYF.